The clone carrying this T cell receptor beta chain came up a few times. The antigen remains undetermined. Trimming left V 6 bases short and J 5 bases short, with 10 bases between. The CDR3 extends over 13 amino acids. The germline gives CDR1 MGHDK, CDR2 SYGVNS. These data come from a study of T cells after posttransplantation cyclophosphamide. Study-level results: Skin or GI-infiltrating T cells shared few TRB sequences with blood. TRB clonality was highly associated with recipient CMV seropositivity and reactivation.

Sequencing was performed with immunoSEQ multiplex PCR; in TCRdb, only in-frame clones are kept and a portion is missing. The sample shows about 10,000 clones, roughly 98% of them seen only once. The naive gate required viable CD3+CD4+ or CD3+CD8+ cells with CCR7+CD45RA+CD45RO-CD95-CD27+CD28+ phenotype. The source of this sequence is a man aged 50 or older in good health, CMV-negative, and a related stem cell transplant donor. Sequenced sample: naive CD8+ T cells sorted from PBMCs. The rearrangement joins TRBV25-1 to TRBJ1-4; D is undetermined. CDR3 protein: CASRPGANEKLFF. CDR3 nucleotide sequence: TGTGCCAGCAGGCCAGGTGCGAATGAAAAACTGTTTTTT.